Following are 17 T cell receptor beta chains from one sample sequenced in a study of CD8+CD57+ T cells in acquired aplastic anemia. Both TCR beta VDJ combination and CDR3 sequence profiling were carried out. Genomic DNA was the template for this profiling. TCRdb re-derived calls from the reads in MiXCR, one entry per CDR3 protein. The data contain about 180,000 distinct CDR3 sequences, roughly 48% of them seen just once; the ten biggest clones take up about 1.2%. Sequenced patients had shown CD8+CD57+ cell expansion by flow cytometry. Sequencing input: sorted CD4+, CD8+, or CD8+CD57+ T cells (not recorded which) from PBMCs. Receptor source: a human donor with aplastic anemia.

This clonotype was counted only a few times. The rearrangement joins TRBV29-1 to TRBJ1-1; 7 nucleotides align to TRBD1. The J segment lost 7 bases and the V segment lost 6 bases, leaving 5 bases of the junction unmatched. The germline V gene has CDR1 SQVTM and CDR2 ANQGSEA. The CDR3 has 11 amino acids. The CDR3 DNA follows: TGCAGCGTGTTGACAGGGATTGAAGCTTTCTTT. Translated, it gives CSVLTGIEAFF.

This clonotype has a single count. The CDR3 loop is CASSIDPVYGYTF. For the CDR3, the DNA is TGTGCCAGTAGTATAGATCCGGTTTATGGCTACACCTTC. J is TRBJ1-2 and V is TRBV19; no clear D gene. Per germline, CDR1 LNHDA and CDR2 SQIVND (reference sequence). There are 13 residues in the CDR3. V lost 0 bases to trimming and J lost 5 bases, with 7 bases between them.

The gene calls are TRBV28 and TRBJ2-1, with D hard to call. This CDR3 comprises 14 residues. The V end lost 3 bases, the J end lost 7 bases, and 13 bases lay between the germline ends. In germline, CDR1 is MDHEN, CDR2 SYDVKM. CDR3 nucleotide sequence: TGTGCCAGCAGTTTTGCGTCATCGCGGAATGAGCAGTTCTTC. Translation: CASSFASSRNEQFF.

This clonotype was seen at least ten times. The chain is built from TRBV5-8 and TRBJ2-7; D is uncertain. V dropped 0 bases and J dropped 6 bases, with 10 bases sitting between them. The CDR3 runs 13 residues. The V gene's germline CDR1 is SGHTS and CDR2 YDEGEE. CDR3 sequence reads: CASSLGGRREQYF. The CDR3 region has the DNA TGTGCCAGCAGCTTGGGGGGTCGACGCGAGCAGTACTTC.

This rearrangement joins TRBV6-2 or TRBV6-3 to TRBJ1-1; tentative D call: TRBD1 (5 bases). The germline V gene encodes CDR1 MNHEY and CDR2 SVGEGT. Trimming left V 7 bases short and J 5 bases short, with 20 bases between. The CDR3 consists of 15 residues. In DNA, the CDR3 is TGTGCCAGCATTACTGGGGCCCTTGGGCGTACTGAAGCTTTCTTT. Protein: CASITGALGRTEAFF.

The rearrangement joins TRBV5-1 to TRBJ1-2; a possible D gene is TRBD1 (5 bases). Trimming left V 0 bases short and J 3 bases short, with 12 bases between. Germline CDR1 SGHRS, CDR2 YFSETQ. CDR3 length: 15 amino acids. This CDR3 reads CASSLAQGEDYGYTF. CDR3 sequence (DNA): TGCGCCAGCAGCTTGGCTCAGGGCGAGGACTATGGCTACACCTTC.

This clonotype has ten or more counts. The CDR3 loop reads CASSGDRGQSGYTF. CDR3 in DNA: TGTGCCAGCAGTGGAGACAGGGGGCAAAGTGGCTACACCTTC. The gene calls are TRBV6-1 and TRBJ1-2; 10 nucleotides agree with TRBD1. This CDR3 region has 14 residues. V was clipped by 4 bases and J by 7 bases; unmatched bases: 6. Germline assignment: CDR1 MNHNS and CDR2 SASEGT.

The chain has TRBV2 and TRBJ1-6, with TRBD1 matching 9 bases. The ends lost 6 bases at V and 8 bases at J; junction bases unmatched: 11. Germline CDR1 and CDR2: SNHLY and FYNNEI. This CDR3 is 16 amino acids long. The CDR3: CASSGGQGGEYSPLHF. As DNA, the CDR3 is TGTGCCAGCAGCGGGGGACAGGGAGGAGAATATTCACCCCTCCACTTT.

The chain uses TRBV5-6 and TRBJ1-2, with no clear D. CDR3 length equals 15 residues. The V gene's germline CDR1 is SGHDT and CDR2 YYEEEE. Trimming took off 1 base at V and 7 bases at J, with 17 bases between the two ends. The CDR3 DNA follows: TGTGCCAGCAGCTTGCCCGCCGCCATGACCGGTGGCTACACCTTC. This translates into CASSLPAAMTGGYTF.

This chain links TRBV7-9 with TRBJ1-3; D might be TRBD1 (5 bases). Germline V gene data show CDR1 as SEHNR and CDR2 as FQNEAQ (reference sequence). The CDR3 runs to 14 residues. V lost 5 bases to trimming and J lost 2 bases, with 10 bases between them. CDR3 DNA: TGTGCCAGCAGCCCGAGGGGTACTGGAAACACCATATATTTT. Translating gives CASSPRGTGNTIYF.

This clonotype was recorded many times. The CDR3 loop reads CSATGVRATNEKLFF. In DNA, the CDR3 is TGCAGTGCCACAGGGGTTCGGGCAACTAATGAAAAACTGTTTTTT. The chain employs TRBV20-1 and TRBJ1-4; 7 nucleotides agree with TRBD1. The V gene end was trimmed by 6 bases and the J gene end by 0 bases; junction bases not matched to a gene: 7. The CDR3 covers 15 residues. Looked up from germline, CDR1 is DFQATT and CDR2 is SNEGSKA (reference sequence).

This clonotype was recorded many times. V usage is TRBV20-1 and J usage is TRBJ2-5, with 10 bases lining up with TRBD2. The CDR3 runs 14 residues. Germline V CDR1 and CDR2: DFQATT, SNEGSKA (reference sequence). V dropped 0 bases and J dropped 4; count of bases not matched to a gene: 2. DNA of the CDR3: TGCAGTGCTAGAGAACTAGCGGGGCCAGAGACCCAGTACTTC. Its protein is CSARELAGPETQYF.

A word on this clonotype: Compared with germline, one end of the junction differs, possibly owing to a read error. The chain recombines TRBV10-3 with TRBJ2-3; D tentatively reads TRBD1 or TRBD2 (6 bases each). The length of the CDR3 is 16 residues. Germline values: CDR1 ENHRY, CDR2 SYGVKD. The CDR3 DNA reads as TGTGCCAGCAGTGACCCGTGGGGGGCCCCCGCAGATACGCAGTATTTT. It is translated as CASSDPWGAPADTQYF.

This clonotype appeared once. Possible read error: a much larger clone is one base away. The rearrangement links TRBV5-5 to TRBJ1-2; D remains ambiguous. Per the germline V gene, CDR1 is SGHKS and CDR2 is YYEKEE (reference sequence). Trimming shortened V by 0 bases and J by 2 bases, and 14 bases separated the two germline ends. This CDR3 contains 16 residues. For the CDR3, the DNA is TGTGCCAGCAGCTTGGCCCCAAGGCTATCGAACTATGGCTACACCTTC. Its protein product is CASSLAPRLSNYGYTF.

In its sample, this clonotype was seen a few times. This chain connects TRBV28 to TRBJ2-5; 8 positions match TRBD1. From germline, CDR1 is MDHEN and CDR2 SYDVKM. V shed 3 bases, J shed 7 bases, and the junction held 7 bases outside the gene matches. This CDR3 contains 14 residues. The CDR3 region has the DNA TGTGCCAGCAGTTTGACCCAGGGGGCCGGGACCCAGTACTTC. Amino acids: CASSLTQGAGTQYF.

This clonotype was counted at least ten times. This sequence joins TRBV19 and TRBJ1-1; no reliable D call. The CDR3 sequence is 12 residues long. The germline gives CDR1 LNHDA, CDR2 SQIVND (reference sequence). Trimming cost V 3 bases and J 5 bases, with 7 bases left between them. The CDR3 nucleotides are TGTGCCAGTAGTATTCGGGGTACTGAAGCTTTCTTT. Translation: CASSIRGTEAFF.

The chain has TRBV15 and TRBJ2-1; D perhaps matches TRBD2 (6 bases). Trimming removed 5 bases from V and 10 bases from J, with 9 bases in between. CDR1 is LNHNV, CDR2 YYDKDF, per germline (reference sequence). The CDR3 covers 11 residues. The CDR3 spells CATSARDEQFF. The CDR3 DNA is TGTGCCACCAGCGCGCGGGACGAGCAGTTCTTC. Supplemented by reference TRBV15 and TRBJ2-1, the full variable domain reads DAMVIQNPRYQVTQFGKPVTLSCSQTLNHNVMYWYQQKSSQAPKLLFHYYDKDFNNEADTPDNFQSRRPNTSFCFLDIRSPGLGDTAMYLCATSARDEQFFGPGTRLTVL.